This T cell receptor beta chain was sequenced for a study of blood T cell repertoires in COVID-19. The overall study: PBMCs, B-cell-depleted T cells, or T cells provided the cDNA or gDNA that made up the material.

Libraries were prepared by immunoSEQ multiplex PCR; TCRdb keeps only in-frame clonotypes and omits some of them. This table holds fewer than 350,000 clones, roughly nine tenths found once. This CDR3 comprises 15 residues. Per the germline V gene, CDR1 is SGHDN and CDR2 is FVKESK. After removal of 3 bases from V and 2 bases from J, the junction contained 5 bases not matched to a gene. Seattle researchers signed up patients amid active infection and tracked them longitudinally. The receptor comes from a woman in her 30s with COVID-19, enrolled during active disease. Sequencing was performed on peripheral blood. The chain recombines TRBV14 with TRBJ2-7; 9 bases fit TRBD1. The CDR3 reads CASSHTGGDPYEQYF. In DNA, the CDR3 is TGTGCCAGCAGCCACACAGGGGGCGACCCCTACGAGCAGTACTTC.